Listed below are T cell receptor beta chains from one sample, sequenced in a study of blood T cell repertoires in COVID-19. Sequencing was performed with immunoSEQ multiplex PCR; in TCRdb, only in-frame clones are kept and a portion is missing. The sample lists some 670,000 clones, more than 80% occurring once. The sequencing input was peripheral blood. The receptors shown here come from a woman aged 18-35 years with acute or convalescent COVID-19. Both conserved end residues are part of each CDR3. The D gene is left open where the match is weak. For some rows the clone size is stated as once, few or many, or as a class when expanded; others skip it.

D,J,size,V,DNA,CDR3
NA,TRBJ1-5,NA,TRBV2,TGTGCCAGCAGTAAACAGGGTCAGCATCAGCCCCAGCATTTT,CASSKQGQHQPQHF
NA,TRBJ1-2,NA,TRBV3-1/TRBV3-2,TGTGCCAGCAGCCAACAAGACTTCTATGGCTACACCTTC,CASSQQDFYGYTF
NA,TRBJ1-1,once,TRBV3-1/TRBV3-2,TGTGCCAGCAGCCACCCTGGGGCCGGCGCGAACACTGAAGCTTTCTTT,CASSHPGAGANTEAFF
TRBD1,TRBJ1-2,NA,TRBV7-9,TGTGCCAGCAGCTCGACAGGGTCCTCCTATGGCTACACCTTC,CASSSTGSSYGYTF
TRBD1,TRBJ2-7,NA,TRBV19,TGTGCCAGTAGGACAGGGTCTAACGAGCAGTACTTC,CASRTGSNEQYF
NA,TRBJ1-3,NA,TRBV24-1,TGTGCCACCAGTGAACTTGGTTTCGGAAACACCATATATTTT,CATSELGFGNTIYF
NA,TRBJ1-1,NA,TRBV27,TGTGCCAGCACCCAGAACAGGGCCATGAACACTGAAGCTTTCTTT,CASTQNRAMNTEAFF
NA,TRBJ1-2,NA,TRBV9,TGTGCCAGCAGCGCACCTAGCTACACCTTC,CASSAPSYTF
NA,TRBJ2-2,NA,TRBV4-1,TGCGCCAGCAGCCAAGATCCCAGGGTTCGAACGAGGACCGGGGAGCTGTTTTTT,CASSQDPRVRTRTGELFF
TRBD1,TRBJ1-2,NA,TRBV7-2,TGTGCCAGCAGCTCCCGGACAGGGTCGTGGGGCTACACCTTC,CASSSRTGSWGYTF
TRBD2,TRBJ2-1,NA,TRBV7-2,TGTGCCAGCAGCGTCCAAGTACTAGCGCGTCCCTCCTACAATGAGCAGTTCTTC,CASSVQVLARPSYNEQFF
TRBD1,TRBJ2-7,NA,TRBV27,TGTGCCAGCAGCCCGGACAGGGTGTCCTACGAGCAGTACTTC,CASSPDRVSYEQYF
NA,TRBJ2-7,NA,TRBV9,TGTGCCAGCAGCGTGGAGGGTTCGGCCTACGAGCAGTACTTC,CASSVEGSAYEQYF
TRBD1,TRBJ1-2,NA,TRBV6-1,TGTGCCAGCAGCGAACTCCGGGACAGGGGGCACTATGGCTACACCTTC,CASSELRDRGHYGYTF
NA,TRBJ1-2,NA,TRBV29-1,TGCAGCGTTGGAAACAGTAACTATGGCTACACCTTC,CSVGNSNYGYTF
TRBD1,TRBJ2-3,once,TRBV4-3,TGCGCCAGCAGCCAAGATCCACAGGGGGCAGGCACAGATACGCAGTATTTT,CASSQDPQGAGTDTQYF
TRBD1,TRBJ2-1,NA,TRBV19,TGTGCCAGTAGCCACCCGGGACAGGGGAATGAGCAGTTCTTC,CASSHPGQGNEQFF
NA,TRBJ1-2,NA,TRBV7-9,TGTGCCAGCAGCCTACAGGGAAACTATGGCTACACCTTC,CASSLQGNYGYTF
NA,TRBJ1-3,NA,TRBV2,TGTGCCAGCTGTAGTTTTACTGGAAACACCATATATTTT,CASCSFTGNTIYF
NA,TRBJ1-5,NA,TRBV6-2/TRBV6-3,TGTGCCAGCAGTTACTTTCTCCGGGAGGAGAGCAATCAGCCCCAGCATTTT,CASSYFLREESNQPQHF
NA,TRBJ1-3,NA,TRBV5-1,TGCGCCAGCAGCCGGGAGGATTCTGGAAACACCATATATTTT,CASSREDSGNTIYF
NA,TRBJ2-1,NA,TRBV9,TGTGCCAGCACCCTACGGAGCAGCGACAATGAGCAGTTCTTC,CASTLRSSDNEQFF
TRBD1,TRBJ1-6,NA,TRBV5-1,TGCGCCAGCAGCTTGGAGACAGGGCGGCATTCACCCCTCCACTTT,CASSLETGRHSPLHF
TRBD1,TRBJ1-2,NA,TRBV19,TGTGCCAGTGACAGGGGTAATCCCTATGGCTACACCTTC,CASDRGNPYGYTF
NA,TRBJ2-1,NA,TRBV6-5,TGTGCCAGCAGTACCCGGTTATACAATGAGCAGTTCTTC,CASSTRLYNEQFF
TRBD1,TRBJ1-4,once,TRBV11-2,TGTGCCAGCAGCTCCCAGACAGGGCGTAATGAAAAACTGTTTTTT,CASSSQTGRNEKLFF
TRBD2,TRBJ2-1,NA,TRBV7-2,TGTGCCAGCAGCTCCGGCGCTAGCGGGGGGGGGAAGAAGTTCTTC,CASSSGASGGGKKFF
NA,TRBJ1-1,NA,TRBV7-3,TGTGCCAGCAGCCAGTACCCGGCGGGGGGGAAATCGAACACTGAAGCTTTCTTT,CASSQYPAGGKSNTEAFF
TRBD1,TRBJ1-2,once,TRBV28,TGTGCCAGCAGTTTGAACCCCGGGACAGACCTACATGGCTACACCTTC,CASSLNPGTDLHGYTF
NA,TRBJ1-5,NA,TRBV30,TGTGCCTGGAGTGTACTGGATCAGCCCCAGCATTTT,CAWSVLDQPQHF
NA,TRBJ1-3,NA,TRBV18,TGTGCCAGCTCCCCCCCACAGGTCCTCTCTGGAAACACCATATATTTT,CASSPPQVLSGNTIYF
TRBD1,TRBJ1-1,NA,TRBV30,TGTGCCTGGAGGGTGAGGGGGCGAGGCACTGAAGCTTTCTTT,CAWRVRGRGTEAFF
NA,TRBJ2-2,NA,TRBV10-2,TGCGCCAGCAGTAAACAGCCCGGGGAGCTGTTTTTT,CASSKQPGELFF
NA,TRBJ1-2,NA,TRBV30,TGTGCCTGGAATCTACACCCCAGGTTGTATGGCTACACCTTC,CAWNLHPRLYGYTF
TRBD1,TRBJ1-2,NA,TRBV6-5,TGTGCCAGCAGTTACCATCAGGGGGCGAGGGGCTACACCTTC,CASSYHQGARGYTF
NA,TRBJ2-2,NA,TRBV5-1,TGCGCCAGCAGCCTAAACACCGGGGAGCTGTTTTTT,CASSLNTGELFF
TRBD1,TRBJ1-2,NA,TRBV6-5,TGTGCCAGCAGTCCGCCCGGGACAGATGGCTACACCTTC,CASSPPGTDGYTF
NA,TRBJ1-3,NA,TRBV27,TGTGCCAGCAGTTTGTCGGGGGTAGGGGGAAACACCATATATTTT,CASSLSGVGGNTIYF
NA,TRBJ1-6,NA,TRBV28,TGTGCCAGTGTAAGGGGGGGCTCCTATAATTCACCCCTCCACTTT,CASVRGGSYNSPLHF
NA,TRBJ1-5,NA,TRBV6-5,TGTGCCAGCATGAGGCAGGGGAATCAGCCCCAGCATTTT,CASMRQGNQPQHF
TRBD1,TRBJ1-6,NA,TRBV30,TGTGCCTGGAACCCCGGACAGGATAATTCACCCCTCCACTTT,CAWNPGQDNSPLHF
NA,TRBJ1-5,NA,TRBV24-1,TGTGCCACCAGTGATTTGATCAGAACCCCAGATCAGCCCCAGCATTTT,CATSDLIRTPDQPQHF
TRBD2,TRBJ2-3,NA,TRBV2,TGTGCCAGCAGCCTAGCGGGTACAGATACGCAGTATTTT,CASSLAGTDTQYF
TRBD1,TRBJ1-1,NA,TRBV23-1,TGCGCCAGCAGTCAATCGTCGGGACAGGGGGCTACCATGAACACTGAAGCTTTCTTT,CASSQSSGQGATMNTEAFF
TRBD1,TRBJ1-5,NA,TRBV28,TGTGCCAGCAGCCGAGGGGGCGAGGGCAATCAGCCCCAGCATTTT,CASSRGGEGNQPQHF
NA,TRBJ1-2,NA,TRBV14,TGTGCCAGCAGCCAAGAAACAGGGAGATGGTCCACCTTC,CASSQETGRWSTF
TRBD1,TRBJ1-1,NA,TRBV7-6,TGTGCCAGCAGCTTGCCGGGACAGGGGGGAACTGAAGCTTTCTTT,CASSLPGQGGTEAFF
NA,TRBJ1-1,few,TRBV7-2,TGTGCCAGCAGCTTCCGGAGAGGTATCGGCACTGAAGCTTTCTTT,CASSFRRGIGTEAFF
TRBD1,TRBJ1-5,NA,TRBV28,TGTGCCAGTGGGACAGGGGATCAGCCCCAGCATTTT,CASGTGDQPQHF
TRBD1,TRBJ2-7,NA,TRBV25-1,TGTGCCAGCAGTCCTCCCCTCCCGGGACAGAGCTCCTACGAGCAGTACTTC,CASSPPLPGQSSYEQYF
TRBD1,TRBJ2-5,once,TRBV6-5,TGTGCCAGCAAACGGACAGGGGGCGTGGGAGAGACCCAGTACTTC,CASKRTGGVGETQYF
NA,TRBJ2-7,NA,TRBV5-1,TGCGCCAGCAGCCCCCCGGAGTTAGGGGCCTACTACGAGCAGTACTTC,CASSPPELGAYYEQYF
TRBD1,TRBJ1-5,NA,TRBV2,TGTGCCAGCAGTGGGAAGACAGGGACTAATCAGCCCCAGCATTTT,CASSGKTGTNQPQHF
TRBD1,TRBJ1-5,NA,TRBV3-1/TRBV3-2,TGTGCCAGCAGCCATACATGGACAGGGGGCTCCAATCAGCCCCAGCATTTT,CASSHTWTGGSNQPQHF
NA,TRBJ2-1,few,TRBV7-3,TGTGCCAGCAGCCCTATGACCGGGAGCTCCTACAATGAGCAGTTCTTC,CASSPMTGSSYNEQFF
NA,TRBJ1-4,NA,TRBV6-4,TGTGCCAGGGGGGGGAATGAAAAACTGTTTTTT,CARGGNEKLFF
NA,TRBJ1-1,NA,TRBV12-3/TRBV12-4,TGTGCCAGCAGACCCCTAAAGGGGATTGAAGCTTTCTTT,CASRPLKGIEAFF
NA,TRBJ2-2,NA,TRBV14,TGTGCCAGCAGGGGTAGCGGGAACACCGGGGAGCTGTTTTTT,CASRGSGNTGELFF
TRBD1,TRBJ2-7,NA,TRBV7-2,TGTGCCAGCAGCCCGACCCGGGACAGGGGCCACGAGCAGTACTTC,CASSPTRDRGHEQYF